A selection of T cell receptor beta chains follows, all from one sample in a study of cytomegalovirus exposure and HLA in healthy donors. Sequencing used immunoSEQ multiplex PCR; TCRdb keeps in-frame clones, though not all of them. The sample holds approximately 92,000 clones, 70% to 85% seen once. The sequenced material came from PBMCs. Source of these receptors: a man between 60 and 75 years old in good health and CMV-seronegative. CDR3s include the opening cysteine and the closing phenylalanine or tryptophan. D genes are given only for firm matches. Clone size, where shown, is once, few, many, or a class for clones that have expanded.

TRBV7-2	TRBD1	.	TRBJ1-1	CASSPSWDSRTEAFF	TGTGCCAGCAGCCCGAGTTGGGACAGTCGCACTGAAGCTTTCTTT
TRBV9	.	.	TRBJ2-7	CASSVGRQSVYEQYF	TGTGCCAGCAGCGTAGGGAGACAGTCGGTCTACGAGCAGTACTTC
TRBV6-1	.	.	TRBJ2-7	CASSETRASVNYEQYF	TGTGCCAGCAGTGAAACCCGCGCTAGCGTCAACTACGAGCAGTACTTC
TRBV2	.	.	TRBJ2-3	CASSEAAQLTVPSTDTQYF	TGTGCCAGCAGTGAAGCAGCCCAACTGACTGTACCTAGCACAGATACGCAGTATTTT
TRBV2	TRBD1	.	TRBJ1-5	CASSRGGTGARQPQHF	TGTGCCAGCAGTCGGGGAGGGACAGGGGCTCGTCAGCCCCAGCATTTT
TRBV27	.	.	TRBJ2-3	CASSPGSATDTQYF	TGTGCCAGCAGTCCAGGGTCGGCCACAGATACGCAGTATTTT
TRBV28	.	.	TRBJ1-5	CASSGSREGNQPQHF	TGTGCCAGCAGTGGGAGTCGGGAGGGCAATCAGCCCCAGCATTTT
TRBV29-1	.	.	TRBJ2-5	CSVYQQETQYF	TGCAGCGTTTATCAGCAAGAGACCCAGTACTTC
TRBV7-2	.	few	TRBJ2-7	CASSLGSGSSYEQYF	TGTGCCAGCAGCTTGGGTAGCGGTAGCTCCTACGAGCAGTACTTC
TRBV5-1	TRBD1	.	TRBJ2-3	CASSSGTGRWDTQYF	TGCGCCAGCAGCTCCGGGACAGGGAGGTGGGATACGCAGTATTTT
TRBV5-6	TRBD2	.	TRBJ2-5	CASSFAGGQETQYF	TGTGCCAGCAGCTTTGCGGGGGGGCAAGAGACCCAGTACTTC
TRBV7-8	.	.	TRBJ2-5	CASSLNPPEYQETQYF	TGTGCCAGCAGCTTGAATCCTCCGGAGTACCAAGAGACCCAGTACTTC
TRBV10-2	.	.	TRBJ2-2	CAVRDFNTGELFF	TGCGCCGTCCGGGACTTCAACACCGGGGAGCTGTTTTTT
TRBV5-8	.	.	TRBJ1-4	CASSLGRRVNEKLFF	TGTGCCAGCAGCCTGGGGCGCAGGGTGAATGAAAAACTGTTTTTT
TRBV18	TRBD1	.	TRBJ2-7	CASSPGQSPSEGYF	TGTGCCAGCTCCCCGGGACAGTCGCCCTCCGAGGGGTACTTC
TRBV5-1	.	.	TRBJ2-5	CASSNRLGVEETQYF	TGCGCCAGCAGCAACCGACTGGGAGTCGAAGAGACCCAGTACTTC
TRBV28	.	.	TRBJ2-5	CASSLGIEGLEGRWETQYF	TGTGCCAGCAGTTTGGGAATCGAGGGTCTGGAGGGCCGTTGGGAGACCCAGTACTTC